These 10 T cell receptor beta chains were sequenced from one sample in a study of blood T cell repertoires in COVID-19 (dated by TCRdb to 2019 to 2021). Library method: the immunoSEQ multiplex PCR assay. TCRdb provides this immuneACCESS table in a form limited to in-frame rearrangements. Some clones are lacking; in checked studies, under half of them reflect an unresolved V gene, and why the rest are absent is not known. The sample table records just under 350,000 clones; about four fifths of these occur just once. The ten largest clonotypes hold 2.5% to 3% of the sample. The sample was peripheral blood. The receptors here all came from a man aged 25-45 years with active or convalescent COVID-19.

This clone was seen a handful of times. The V and J genes are TRBV10-1 and TRBJ1-5; no reliable D call. CDR3 size: 14 residues. The V gene lost 8 bases and the J gene lost 2 bases, with 13 bases spanning the gap. Germline CDR1 and CDR2: WNHNN and SYGVQD (reference sequence). CDR3 sequence (DNA): TGCGCCAGCGGAGTGGTCGCTTGCAATCAGCCCCAGCATTTT. It specifies CASGVVACNQPQHF.

The rearrangement uses TRBV2 and TRBJ1-6; D uncertain. The CDR3 length is 16 residues. Germline assignment: CDR1 SNHLY and CDR2 FYNNEI. V shed 4 bases and J shed 7 bases, with 17 bases lying between them. The CDR3 DNA follows: TGTGCCAGCAGTGTGAGATTCCCCGCGGGAAATTCACCCCTCCACTTT. Amino acids: CASSVRFPAGNSPLHF.

This sequence joins TRBV7-3 and TRBJ2-1; TRBD1 matches at 8 bases. The CDR3 loop spans 12 amino acids. V shed 4 bases and J 7 bases; nucleotides not matched to a gene: 0. Germline V CDR1 and CDR2: SGHTA, FQGTGA. For the CDR3, the DNA is TGTGCCAGCAGCTGGACAGGGAATGAGCAGTTCTTC. Amino acid sequence: CASSWTGNEQFF.

CDR3 protein: CASSQVGTENYGYTF. The CDR3 region has the DNA TGTGCCAGCAGCCAAGTCGGGACAGAGAACTATGGCTACACCTTC. The gene calls are TRBV3-1 (or the pseudogene TRBV3-2) and TRBJ1-2; 7 bases line up with TRBD1. V lost 1 base, J lost 2 bases, and 4 bases stayed unmatched. Germline CDR1 is LGHDT and CDR2 is YNNKEL (reference sequence). The CDR3 is 15 residues long.

The chain has TRBV10-3 and TRBJ1-5, with 7 bases fitting TRBD1. With V trimmed by 10 bases and J by 0 bases, 3 bases remained unmatched. Germline V gene sequence: CDR1 ENHRY, CDR2 SYGVKD. CDR3 length equals 13 residues. The CDR3 here is CATRQGSNQPQHF. CDR3 nucleotides: TGTGCCACTAGACAGGGTAGCAATCAGCCCCAGCATTTT.

This chain joins TRBV19 and TRBJ2-7; the match to TRBD2 covers 10 bases. Trimming cost V 9 bases and J 0 bases; bases outside gene matches: 14. In germline, CDR1 is LNHDA, CDR2 SQIVND (reference sequence). The CDR3 is 17 residues long. CDR3 sequence (DNA): TGTGCCAGAACCTTACCCCTCCGACTAGCGGGCTCCTACGAGCAGTACTTC. Translation gives CARTLPLRLAGSYEQYF.

This chain links TRBV11-2 with TRBJ2-2, with TRBD1 matching over 10 bases. The CDR3 is 15 amino acids. Germline V gene lookup returns CDR1 SGHAT and CDR2 FQNNGV. The V gene end was trimmed by 4 bases and the J gene end by 7 bases; junction bases not matched to a gene: 6. CDR3 DNA: TGTGCCAGCAGCTCGGACAGGGGGTTCGGCGGGGAGCTGTTTTTT. Translated: CASSSDRGFGGELFF.

The CDR3 spells CASSLGFGGTEAFF. The CDR3 DNA sequence: TGTGCCAGCAGCTTAGGCTTCGGGGGCACTGAAGCTTTCTTT. The V gene is TRBV7-2, the J gene TRBJ1-1; TRBD1 might be the D (5 bases). V was pared by 1 base and J by 4 bases, with 10 bases between. The CDR3 is 14 residues long. In germline, CDR1 is SGHTA, CDR2 FQGNSA.

The rearrangement uses TRBV23-1 and TRBJ2-1; 9 bases agree with TRBD2. TRBV23-1 is identified as an open reading frame with a role that is uncertain. Trimming cost V 4 bases and J 9 bases; bases outside gene matches: 31. The CDR3 extends over 22 amino acids. The CDR3 nucleotides read TGCGCCAGCAGTCCCCCCTCAGATCTCGGACTAGCGAGGGGGGTTACGTATCTTGAGCAGTTCTTC. Amino acid sequence: CASSPPSDLGLARGVTYLEQFF.

This chain connects TRBV6-2 or TRBV6-3 to TRBJ2-7; 7 bases are shared with TRBD1. V trimming: 5 bases; J trimming: 3 bases; junction bases outside the gene matches: 1. The CDR3 extends over 12 amino acids. The V gene's germline CDR1 is MNHEY and CDR2 SVGEGT. The CDR3 protein is CASSRQGYEQYF. In DNA form, the CDR3 reads TGTGCCAGCAGTAGACAGGGCTACGAGCAGTACTTC.